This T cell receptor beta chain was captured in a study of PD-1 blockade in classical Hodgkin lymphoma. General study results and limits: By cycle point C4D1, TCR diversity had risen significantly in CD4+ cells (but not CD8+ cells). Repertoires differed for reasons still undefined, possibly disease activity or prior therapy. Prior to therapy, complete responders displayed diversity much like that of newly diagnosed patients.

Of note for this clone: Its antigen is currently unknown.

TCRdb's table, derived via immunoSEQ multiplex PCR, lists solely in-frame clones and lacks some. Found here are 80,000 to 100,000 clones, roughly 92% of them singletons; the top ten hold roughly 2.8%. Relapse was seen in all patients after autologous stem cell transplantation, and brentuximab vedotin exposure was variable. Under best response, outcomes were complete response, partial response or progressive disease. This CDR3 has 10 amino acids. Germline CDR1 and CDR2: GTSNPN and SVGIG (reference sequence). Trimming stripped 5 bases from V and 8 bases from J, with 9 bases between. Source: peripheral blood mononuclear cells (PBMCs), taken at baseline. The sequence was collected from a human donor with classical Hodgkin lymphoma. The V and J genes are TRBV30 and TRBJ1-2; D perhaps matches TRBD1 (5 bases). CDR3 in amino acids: CAWAGRGYTF. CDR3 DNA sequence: TGTGCCTGGGCAGGGCGCGGCTACACCTTC.